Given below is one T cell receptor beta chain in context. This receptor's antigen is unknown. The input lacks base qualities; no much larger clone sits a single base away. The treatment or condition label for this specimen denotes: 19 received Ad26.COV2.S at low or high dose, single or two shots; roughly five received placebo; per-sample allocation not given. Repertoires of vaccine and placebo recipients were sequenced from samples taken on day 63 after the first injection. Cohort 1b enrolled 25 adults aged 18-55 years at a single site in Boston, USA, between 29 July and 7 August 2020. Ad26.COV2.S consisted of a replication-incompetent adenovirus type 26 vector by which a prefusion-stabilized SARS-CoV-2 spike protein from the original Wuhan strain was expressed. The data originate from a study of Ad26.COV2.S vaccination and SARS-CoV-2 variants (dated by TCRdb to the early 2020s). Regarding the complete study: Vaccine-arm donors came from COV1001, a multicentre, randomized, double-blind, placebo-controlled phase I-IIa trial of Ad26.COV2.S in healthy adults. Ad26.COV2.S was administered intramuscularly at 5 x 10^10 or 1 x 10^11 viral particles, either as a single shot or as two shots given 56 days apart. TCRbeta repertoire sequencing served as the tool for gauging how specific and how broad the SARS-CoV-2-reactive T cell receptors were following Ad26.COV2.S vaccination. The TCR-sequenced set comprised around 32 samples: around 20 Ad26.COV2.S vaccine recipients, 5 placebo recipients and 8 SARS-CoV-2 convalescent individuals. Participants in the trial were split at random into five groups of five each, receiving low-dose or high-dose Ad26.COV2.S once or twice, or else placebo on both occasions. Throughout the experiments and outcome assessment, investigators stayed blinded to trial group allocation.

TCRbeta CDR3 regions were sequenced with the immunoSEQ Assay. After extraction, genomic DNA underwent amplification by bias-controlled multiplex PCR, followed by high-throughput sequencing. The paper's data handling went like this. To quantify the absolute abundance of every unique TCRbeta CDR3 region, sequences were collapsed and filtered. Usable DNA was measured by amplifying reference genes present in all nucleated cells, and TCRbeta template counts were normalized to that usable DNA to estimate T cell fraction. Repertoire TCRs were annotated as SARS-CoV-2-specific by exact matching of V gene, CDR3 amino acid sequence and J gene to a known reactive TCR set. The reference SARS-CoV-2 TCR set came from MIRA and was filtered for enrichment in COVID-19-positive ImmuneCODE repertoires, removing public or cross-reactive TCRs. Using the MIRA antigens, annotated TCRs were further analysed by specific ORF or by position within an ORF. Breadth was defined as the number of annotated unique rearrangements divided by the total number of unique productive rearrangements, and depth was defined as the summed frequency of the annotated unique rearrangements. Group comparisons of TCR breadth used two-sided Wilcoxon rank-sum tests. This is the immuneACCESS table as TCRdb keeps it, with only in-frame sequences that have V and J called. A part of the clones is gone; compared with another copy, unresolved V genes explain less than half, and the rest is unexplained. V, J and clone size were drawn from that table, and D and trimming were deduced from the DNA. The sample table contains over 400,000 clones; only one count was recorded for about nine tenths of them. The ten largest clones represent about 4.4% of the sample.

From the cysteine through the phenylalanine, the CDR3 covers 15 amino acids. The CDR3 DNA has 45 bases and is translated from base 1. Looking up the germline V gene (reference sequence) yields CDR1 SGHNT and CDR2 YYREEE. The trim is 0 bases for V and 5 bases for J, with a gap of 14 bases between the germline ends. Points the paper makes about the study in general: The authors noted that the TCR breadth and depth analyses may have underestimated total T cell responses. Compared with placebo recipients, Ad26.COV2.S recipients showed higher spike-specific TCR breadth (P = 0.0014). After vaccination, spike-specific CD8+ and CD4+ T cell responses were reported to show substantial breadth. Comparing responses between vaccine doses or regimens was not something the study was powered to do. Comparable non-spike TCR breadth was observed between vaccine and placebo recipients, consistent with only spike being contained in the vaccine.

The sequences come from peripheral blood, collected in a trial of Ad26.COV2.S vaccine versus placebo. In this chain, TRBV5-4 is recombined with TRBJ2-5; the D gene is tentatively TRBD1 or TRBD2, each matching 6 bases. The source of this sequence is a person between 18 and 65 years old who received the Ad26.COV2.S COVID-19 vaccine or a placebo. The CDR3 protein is CASSLESGGGETQYF. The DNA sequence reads TGTGCCAGCAGCTTGGAGTCCGGGGGCGGGGAGACCCAGTACTTC.